This T cell receptor beta chain was documented in a study of cytomegalovirus exposure and HLA in healthy donors. Study-wide results and caveats: Most observed TCR sequences were rare, whereas some public TCRs were detected in many donors.

Turning to this clone: As yet, its antigen is unknown.

The PCR was carried out with 60 Vbeta primers and 13 Jbeta primers. Some clones are missing from TCRdb's copy, which holds only in-frame ones; the method was immunoSEQ multiplex PCR. The repertoire has about 120,000 clones, over 75% of them found once; the top ten carry approximately 1.8%. The V gene lost 4 bases and the J gene lost 5 bases, with 15 bases spanning the gap. Germline-derived CDR1 and CDR2 are SGHTS and YDEGEE. The CDR3 spans 14 residues. V and J are TRBV5-8 and TRBJ1-2, with no clear D. The sequenced material came from PBMCs. This TCR came from a man in his forties or fifties in good health and CMV-seronegative. Here the CDR3 reads CASSRSGGLYGYTF. The CDR3 DNA reads TGTGCCAGCAGCCGCTCGGGCGGACTTTATGGCTACACCTTC.